These T cell receptor beta chains were read from a single sample in a study of blood T cell repertoires in COVID-19. Sequenced by immunoSEQ multiplex PCR; TCRdb stores in-frame clones only, minus some. The sample holds around 79,000 clones, 83% seen once. Sequenced input: peripheral blood. The receptors originated from a woman aged 55-70 years with acute or convalescent COVID-19. CDR3s include the opening cysteine and the closing phenylalanine or tryptophan. A D gene is named only where the DNA matches it firmly. Expanded clones are given a class, and other clones once, few, many or no size at all.

.,TRBJ1-3,TRBV5-1,.,TGCGCCAGCAGCCCCTCCCTAGGCTCTGGAAACACCATATATTTT,CASSPSLGSGNTIYF
TRBD1,TRBJ2-7,TRBV6-5,.,TGTGCCAGCAGCTACAGTGGGACAGGGGTCTACGAGCAGTACTTC,CASSYSGTGVYEQYF
TRBD1,TRBJ2-7,TRBV5-5,few,TGTGCCAGCAGCTCAGGCCCGGGACAGTCAACCTACGAGCAGTACTTC,CASSSGPGQSTYEQYF
TRBD1,TRBJ2-3,TRBV2,.,TGTGCCAGCAGTCGGGACAGGGGAAGCAGCACAGATACGCAGTATTTT,CASSRDRGSSTDTQYF
.,TRBJ2-2,TRBV2,.,TGTGCCAGCAAATCCAGGGTAAACACCGGGGAGCTGTTTTTT,CASKSRVNTGELFF
TRBD2,TRBJ2-1,TRBV7-8,.,TGTGCCAGCAGCTTTGCGGGGGGCCGCTCCTACAATGAGCAGTTCTTC,CASSFAGGRSYNEQFF
.,TRBJ1-6,TRBV5-1,.,TGCGCCAGCCGGGAAGGGGACTTTAATTCACCCCTCCACTTT,CASREGDFNSPLHF
TRBD2,TRBJ2-1,TRBV29-1,.,TGCAGCGTTGGCTGGGCGGGGGGGACGAATGAGCAGTTCTTC,CSVGWAGGTNEQFF
.,TRBJ1-1,TRBV6-5,.,TGTGCCAGCAGTTACTCGAGGCGGGGCCTGAACACTGAAGCTTTCTTT,CASSYSRRGLNTEAFF
.,TRBJ1-5,TRBV12-3/TRBV12-4,.,TGTGCCAGCAGTACCGGGCTTCAGGGCCAGCATTTT,CASSTGLQGQHF
TRBD1,TRBJ1-1,TRBV5-6,.,TGTGCCAGCAGCTTGAGGGACAGGGATAACACTGAAGCTTTCTTT,CASSLRDRDNTEAFF
.,TRBJ2-7,TRBV6-5,.,TGTGCCAGCAGTTCTCCCGGGGACGAGCAGTACTTC,CASSSPGDEQYF
TRBD1,TRBJ2-3,TRBV5-1,.,TGCGCCAGCAGCTTGCCGGGACAGGGAGATACGCAGTATTTT,CASSLPGQGDTQYF
.,TRBJ1-1,TRBV19,once,TGTGCCAGTAGTATATTGAATAGGAGGACTGAAGCTTTCTTT,CASSILNRRTEAFF
.,TRBJ2-5,TRBV5-1,.,TGCGCCAGCTTCGGGGAGACCCAGTACTTC,CASFGETQYF
.,TRBJ2-3,TRBV29-1,.,TGCAGCGTAAACAGGGCTCCGGATACGCAGTATTTT,CSVNRAPDTQYF
.,TRBJ2-1,TRBV24-1,.,TGTGCCACCAGTGATATAAGCGCCAATGAGCAGTTCTTC,CATSDISANEQFF
.,TRBJ1-1,TRBV5-4,.,TGTGCCAGCAGCTTGTCAGGGACTAGGAACACTGAAGCTTTCTTT,CASSLSGTRNTEAFF
TRBD1,TRBJ2-7,TRBV4-2,.,TGTGCCAGCAGCCATAATAGACAGGGTGACTACGAGCAGTACTTC,CASSHNRQGDYEQYF